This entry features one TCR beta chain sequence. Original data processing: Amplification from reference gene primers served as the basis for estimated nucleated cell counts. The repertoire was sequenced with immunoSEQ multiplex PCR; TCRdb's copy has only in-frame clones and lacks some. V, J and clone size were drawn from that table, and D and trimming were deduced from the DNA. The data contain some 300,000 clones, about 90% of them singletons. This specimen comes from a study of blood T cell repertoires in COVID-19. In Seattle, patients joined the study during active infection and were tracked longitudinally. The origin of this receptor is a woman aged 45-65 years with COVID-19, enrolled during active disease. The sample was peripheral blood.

In DNA form, the CDR3 reads TGTGCCAGCTCACCGATGGGACAGGGGGCCAGAACAGATACGCAGTATTTT. Translated, it gives CASSPMGQGARTDTQYF. The rearrangement uses TRBV18 and TRBJ2-3, with 12 bases identical to TRBD1. CDR1 is KGHSH and CDR2 is LQKENI in the germline V gene. With 3 bases clipped from V and 3 bases from J, the junction kept 7 bases outside the gene matches. The length of the CDR3 is 17 residues. Looking up the rest from reference TRBV18 and TRBJ2-3 gives the full variable domain: NAGVMQNPRHLVRRRGQEARLRCSPMKGHSHVYWYRQLPEEGLKFMVYLQKENIIDESGMPKERFSAEFPKEGPSILRIQQVVRGDSAAYFCASSPMGQGARTDTQYFGPGTRLTVL.